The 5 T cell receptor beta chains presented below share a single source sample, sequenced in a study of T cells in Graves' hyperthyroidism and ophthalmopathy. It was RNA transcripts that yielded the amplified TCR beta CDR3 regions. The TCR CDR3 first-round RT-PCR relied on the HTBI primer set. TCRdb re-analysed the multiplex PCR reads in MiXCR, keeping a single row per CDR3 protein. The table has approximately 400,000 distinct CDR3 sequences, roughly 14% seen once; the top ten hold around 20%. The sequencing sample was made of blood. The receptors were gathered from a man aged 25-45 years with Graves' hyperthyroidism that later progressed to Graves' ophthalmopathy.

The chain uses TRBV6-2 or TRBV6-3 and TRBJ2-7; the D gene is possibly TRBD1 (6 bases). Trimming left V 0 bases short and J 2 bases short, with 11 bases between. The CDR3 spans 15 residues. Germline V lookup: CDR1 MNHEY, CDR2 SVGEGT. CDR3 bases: TGTGCCAGCAGTTACTCCTGGGGGCTCCCCTACGAGCAGTACTTC. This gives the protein CASSYSWGLPYEQYF.

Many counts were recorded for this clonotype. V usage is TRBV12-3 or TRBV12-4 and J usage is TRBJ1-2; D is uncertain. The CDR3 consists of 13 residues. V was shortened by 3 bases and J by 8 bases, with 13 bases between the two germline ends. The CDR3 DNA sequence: TGTGCCAGCAGTTTCGGGCGGATGAGGGGCTACACCTTC. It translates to CASSFGRMRGYTF.

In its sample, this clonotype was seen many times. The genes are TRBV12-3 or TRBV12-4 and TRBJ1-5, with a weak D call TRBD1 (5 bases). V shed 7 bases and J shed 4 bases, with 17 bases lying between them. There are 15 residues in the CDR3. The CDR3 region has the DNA TGTGCCAGCACGAATGGGCAGGGTTGGAATCAGCCCCAGCATTTT. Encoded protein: CASTNGQGWNQPQHF.

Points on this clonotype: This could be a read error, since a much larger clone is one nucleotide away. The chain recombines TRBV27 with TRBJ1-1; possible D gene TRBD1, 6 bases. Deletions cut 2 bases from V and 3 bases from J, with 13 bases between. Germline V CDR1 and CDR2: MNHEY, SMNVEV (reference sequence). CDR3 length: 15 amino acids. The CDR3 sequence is CASSLGGGGDTEAFF. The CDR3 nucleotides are TGTGCCAGCAGTTTAGGAGGAGGGGGGGACACTGAAGCTTTCTTT.

The CDR3 bases are TGTGCCACCAGCAGAGATCTTGGAGGGAAACTGTTTTTT. Its protein is CATSRDLGGKLFF. The rearrangement links TRBV15 to TRBJ1-4; no clear D. This CDR3 contains 13 residues. Trimming removed 0 bases from V and 11 bases from J, with 10 bases in between. Germline V gene data show CDR1 as LNHNV and CDR2 as YYDKDF (reference sequence).